This paragraph covers one TCR beta chain sequence. Its recognized antigen is unknown. No base-level quality is on record; no much larger clone is a single base apart. The CDR3 sequence holds 15 residues, the cysteine and phenylalanine included. Only the CDR3 part of the read is kept: 45 bases, read in frame from the first base. CDR1 MDHEN and CDR2 SYDVKM are derived from the germline V gene. V lost 2 bases and J lost 4 bases; the stretch between them is 14 bases long. This record comes from a study of CD49a tissue-resident CD8 T cells in human skin (dated by TCRdb to 2016 to 2017). About the full investigation: Tissue-resident memory CD8+ T cell subsets in human skin, defined by CD49a, CD69 and CD103 expression, were examined in the study.

For roughly five healthy donors, sorted CD8+ T cells taken from blood, dermis and epidermis had their TCR beta CDR3 regions analysed. All TCR-sequenced donors were healthy individuals, and each provided both blood and skin samples. Sorting was used to isolate CD8+ T cell populations prior to TCR beta sequencing. Library construction relied on the immunoSEQ multiplex PCR assay. Regarding the original processing steps: How frequently each TCR V beta family was used was compared between the sorted CD8+ T cell populations from blood, dermis and epidermis. TCRdb took over this immuneACCESS table, retaining in-frame rearrangements with V and J assigned. Such tables are incomplete; in checked studies, under half of the missing clones stem from an unresolved V gene, and the remainder is unexplained. V, J and clone size are taken as reported in that table, and D and trimming were inferred from the DNA itself. The sample profile shows 1,200 to 1,500 clones; roughly two thirds of them were found once. The top ten clones comprise about 40% of the sample.

Sample: CLA- CD8+ effector memory T cells sorted from blood. The sequence links TRBV28 to TRBJ1-1, with the D gene too uncertain to name. This clonotype originated in a human donor in good health. The CDR3 reads CASSLAALATTEAFF. In nucleotide form, the sequence is TGTGCCAGCAGTTTAGCGGCTTTAGCCACCACTGAAGCTTTCTTT.